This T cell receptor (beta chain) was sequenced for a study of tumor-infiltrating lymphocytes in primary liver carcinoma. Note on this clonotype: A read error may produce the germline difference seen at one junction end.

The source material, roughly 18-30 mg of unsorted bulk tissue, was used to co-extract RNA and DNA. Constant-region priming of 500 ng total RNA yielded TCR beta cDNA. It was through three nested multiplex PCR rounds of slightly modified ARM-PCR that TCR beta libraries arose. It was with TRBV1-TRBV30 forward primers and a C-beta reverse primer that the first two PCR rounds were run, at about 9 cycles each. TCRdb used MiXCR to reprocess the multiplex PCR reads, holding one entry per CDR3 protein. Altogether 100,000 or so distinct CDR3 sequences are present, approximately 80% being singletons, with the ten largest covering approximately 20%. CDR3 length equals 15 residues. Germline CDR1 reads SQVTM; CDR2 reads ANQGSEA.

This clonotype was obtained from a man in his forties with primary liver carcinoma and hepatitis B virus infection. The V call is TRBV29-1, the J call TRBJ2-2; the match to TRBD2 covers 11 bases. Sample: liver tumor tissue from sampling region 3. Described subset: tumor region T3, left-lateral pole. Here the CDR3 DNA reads TGCGGCGCGTCGGTAGCGGGAGGGTGGACCGGGGAGCCGTTTTTT. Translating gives CGASVAGGWTGEPFF.